This TCR beta chain was sequenced for a study of beta chain features in type 1 diabetes. Whole-study findings and limits: Type 1 diabetes patients had TCRB CDR3s that were shorter (moderately but significantly so) in all four CD4+ subsets. An over-representation of cells with high TCR expression could result from cDNA sequencing.

Losses at the gene ends were 0 bases for V and 4 bases for J; bases not matched to a gene: 6. Per the germline V gene, CDR1 is SGHRS and CDR2 is YFSETQ. The CDR3 length is 17 residues. Expressed TCRB transcripts got sequenced, as all isolated RNA was reverse transcribed. The data were produced by immunoSEQ multiplex PCR, yet TCRdb's version contains in-frame clones alone and is incomplete. The sample holds about 240,000 clones, about 15% seen once. A remark on this clone: The antigen is undetermined.

This sequence was found in a man aged 25-45 years with type 1 diabetes. The J gene is TRBJ2-6, the V gene TRBV5-1, with 8 bases matching TRBD1. Sequencing input: naive CD4+ T cells from blood. DNA of the CDR3: TGCGCCAGCAGCTTGGGAAGGACAGGGCCCGGGGCCAACGTCCTGACTTTC. Encoded protein: CASSLGRTGPGANVLTF.